What follows describes a single T cell receptor (beta chain). This sample is part of a study of blood T cell repertoires in COVID-19. Overall study: Acute and convalescent COVID-19 specimens originated in the United States, Italy and Spain. PBMCs, B-cell-depleted T cells, or T cells were the source of the cDNA or gDNA that made up the material.

The ends were cut back, 8 bases at V and 1 base at J, with 8 bases in the middle. CDR1 and CDR2 from the germline V gene are SGHAT and FQDESV (reference sequence). CDR3 length: 12 residues. Original handling: It was from reference gene primer amplification that nucleated cell counts were estimated. This table comes from immunoSEQ multiplex PCR, and its TCRdb copy is limited to in-frame clones, with some not included. V, J and clone size derive from that table, while D and trimming were established from the DNA sequence. The table records about 89,000 clones, 75% to 80% of them present only once. Sequenced input: peripheral blood. The V call is TRBV11-1, the J call TRBJ1-2; possibly TRBD1 for D (5 bases). This sequence was found in a man between 65 and 85 years old with COVID-19, enrolled during active disease. CDR3 nucleotide sequence: TGTGCCAGCTCGGGGGTTAACTATGGCTACACCTTC. It codes for CASSGVNYGYTF.